This T cell receptor (beta chain) was profiled in a study of beta chain features in type 1 diabetes. Study-wide results and limits: Shorter TCRB CDR3s, moderately but significantly so, marked every one of the four CD4+ subsets in Type 1 diabetes patients.

V dropped 6 bases and J dropped 0 bases, with 17 bases sitting between them. The germline CDR1 and CDR2 sequences are SGHAT and FQNNGV. The CDR3 contains 16 residues. The table lists this clone with a few counts. Its antigen remains unknown. Expressed TCRB transcripts were sequenced after all isolated RNA was converted to cDNA. Repertoires were generated with immunoSEQ multiplex PCR, while TCRdb's copy carries only in-frame clones and drops some. The sample includes 130,000 to 150,000 clones, 9% to 9.5% of them seen just once. Every donor provided one heparinised blood draw, which averaged approximately 120 mL. CD45RO/CCR7/CD25/CD127/CD95/CD27 staining was used to isolate CD4+ naive, central memory, regulatory and stem cell-like memory cells by sorting.

The receptor was isolated from a young man in good health. This chain uses TRBV11-2 with TRBJ2-5; D remains unclear. The specimen was central memory CD4+ T cells from blood. CDR3 sequence reads: CASSSGVNPYQETQYF. The CDR3 nucleotides are TGTGCCAGCAGTTCGGGTGTCAATCCGTACCAAGAGACCCAGTACTTC.